This T cell receptor beta chain was sequenced in a study of T cells in Graves' hyperthyroidism and ophthalmopathy. Clinical symptoms, serum thyroxine and TRAb, thyroid ultrasound and orbital computed tomography together formed the diagnostic basis. This clonotype was observed many times. Regions amplified from RNA transcripts were the TCR beta CDR3 regions. TCR CDR3 regions were first amplified by RT-PCR with HTBI primers. Each CDR3 protein is one row after TCRdb ran MiXCR on the multiplex PCR reads. The sample yields about 150,000 distinct CDR3 sequences, more than 20% seen once. Germline V gene lookup returns CDR1 MNHNS and CDR2 SASEGT. V lost 5 bases, J lost 3 bases, and 6 bases stayed unmatched. This CDR3 has 16 residues.

The sample taken for sequencing was blood. The V gene is TRBV6-1, the J gene TRBJ2-1; 11 bases line up with TRBD2. This TCR was sampled from a woman aged 45-60 years with Graves' hyperthyroidism that later progressed to Graves' ophthalmopathy. The chain's CDR3 is CASSHASGRNYNEQFF. CDR3 coding DNA: TGTGCCAGCAGTCACGCTAGCGGGAGGAACTACAATGAGCAGTTCTTC.